The 17 T cell receptor beta chains reported below all come from one sample, sequenced in a study of T cells in Graves' hyperthyroidism and ophthalmopathy. From RNA transcripts, TCR beta CDR3 regions were amplified. In the first-round RT-PCR of the TCR CDR3, the HTBI primer set was used. TCRdb re-called the multiplex PCR reads with MiXCR, one entry per CDR3 protein. Altogether more than 550,000 distinct CDR3 sequences are present, around 15% being singletons, with the ten largest covering less than 20%. Sequencing input: blood. The receptors shown here come from a man in his fifties with Graves' hyperthyroidism.

This clonotype has a count of ten or more. This rearrangement joins TRBV7-9 to TRBJ2-1; 8 bases are a match to TRBD2. With 5 bases clipped from V and 8 bases from J, the junction kept 5 bases outside the gene matches. CDR3 length: 13 residues. The germline CDR1 and CDR2 sequences are SEHNR and FQNEAQ (reference sequence). CDR3 residues: CASSRSGSDEQFF. The CDR3 nucleotides are TGTGCCAGCAGCCGCAGCGGGAGTGATGAGCAGTTCTTC. The full variable domain, rest sourced from reference TRBV7-9 and TRBJ2-1, is DTGVSQNPRHKITKRGQNVTFRCDPISEHNRLYWYRQTLGQGPEFLTYFQNEAQLEKSRLLSDRFSAERPKGSFSTLEIQRTEQGDSAMYLCASSRSGSDEQFFGPGTRLTVL.

This clonotype showed up just a few times. The genes are TRBV27 and TRBJ1-1; D is unclear. The CDR3 extends over 16 amino acids. V lost 4 bases, J lost 3 bases, and 18 bases lay in between. Germline CDR1 is MNHEY and CDR2 is SMNVEV (reference sequence). CDR3 amino acids: CASSSPFQVGDTEAFF. For the CDR3, the DNA is TGTGCCAGCAGTTCCCCCTTCCAAGTTGGGGACACTGAAGCTTTCTTT.

This clonotype was found a few times. The gene calls are TRBV6-5 and TRBJ1-3, with no clear D. The V end lost 4 bases, the J end lost 0 bases, and 7 bases lay between the germline ends. The CDR3 is made up of 14 amino acids. Germline-derived CDR1 and CDR2 are MNHEY and SVGAGI. The chain's CDR3 is CASSSSSSGNTIYF. CDR3 nucleotides: TGTGCCAGCAGTTCGTCGAGCTCTGGAAACACCATATATTTT.

This clonotype was seen at least ten times. This sequence joins TRBV30 and TRBJ2-2; maybe TRBD1 (5 bases). The germline CDR1 and CDR2 sequences are GTSNPN and SVGIG (reference sequence). The CDR3 covers 15 residues. The V end lost 8 bases, the J end lost 6 bases, and 22 bases lay between the germline ends. The CDR3 loop is CAAAQGMGRSGELFF. CDR3 in DNA: TGTGCCGCCGCTCAGGGTATGGGAAGATCCGGGGAGCTGTTTTTT.

This clonotype has at least ten counts. The chain is built from TRBV24-1 and TRBJ2-2; TRBD1 matches 8 bases. Germline CDR1 reads KGHDR; CDR2 reads SFDVKD. The CDR3 totals 16 residues. J gave up 1 base and V 1 base, and 1 base lay outside the gene matches. CDR3 sequence reads: CATSDFGQGNTGELFF. In DNA, the CDR3 is TGTGCCACCAGTGATTTCGGACAGGGGAACACCGGGGAGCTGTTTTTT.

The chain is built from TRBV7-9 and TRBJ2-7; D ambiguous. The CDR3 sequence is 12 residues long. Trimming took 6 bases from V and 6 from J, leaving 12 bases between them. CDR1 and CDR2 from the germline V gene are SEHNR and FQNEAQ (reference sequence). The CDR3 is CASSPYLGEQYF. CDR3 bases: TGTGCCAGCAGTCCCTATTTGGGCGAGCAGTACTTC.

This clonotype was picked up many times. The chain links TRBV13 to TRBJ1-2; TRBD1 matches 7 bases. CDR1 and CDR2 from the germline V gene are PRHDT and FYEKMQ (reference sequence). The CDR3 runs 15 residues. Germline trimming cut 3 bases from V and 1 base from J; bases unmatched to any gene: 5. This CDR3 reads CASSLEGQHNYGYTF. The CDR3 nucleotides read TGTGCCAGCAGCTTGGAGGGACAGCATAACTATGGCTACACCTTC.

This clonotype was recorded at least ten times. This chain uses TRBV2 with TRBJ2-1; D is possibly TRBD2 (6 bases). The germline CDR1 and CDR2 sequences are SNHLY and FYNNEI. This CDR3 contains 17 residues. Trimming stripped 3 bases from V and 4 bases from J, with 19 bases between. In DNA, the CDR3 is TGTGCCAGCAGTGAGCTCTGGGGGGACCCGCGATACAATGAGCAGTTCTTC. Residues: CASSELWGDPRYNEQFF.

This clonotype turned up a few times. The chain links TRBV4-1 to TRBJ2-7, with a tentative D call TRBD1 (5 bases). Germline CDR1 and CDR2: MGHRA and YSYEKL. This CDR3 is 15 amino acids long. With 0 bases removed from V and 0 bases from J, the gap between germline ends came to 9 bases. CDR3 sequence (DNA): TGCGCCAGCAGCCAAGATCACACAGGCTCCTACGAGCAGTACTTC. Translation: CASSQDHTGSYEQYF.

This clonotype was counted between two and nine times. The chain recombines TRBV20-1 with TRBJ1-3, with D possibly TRBD1 on 6 matching bases. V lost 5 bases, J lost 1 base, and 9 bases lay in between. Looked up from germline, CDR1 is DFQATT and CDR2 is SNEGSKA (reference sequence). The length of the CDR3 is 13 residues. The DNA of the CDR3 is TGCAGTGCTGTACAGGGATCTGGAAACACCATATATTTT. This translates into CSAVQGSGNTIYF.

This chain joins TRBV20-1 and TRBJ1-1; D unclear. Germline CDR1 DFQATT, CDR2 SNEGSKA (reference sequence). The CDR3 loop spans 12 amino acids. The germline V and J ends were trimmed by 4 bases and 0 bases, with 6 bases remaining between them. The DNA of the CDR3 is TGCAGTGCTATGCGGGTGAACACTGAAGCTTTCTTT. Translated, it gives CSAMRVNTEAFF.

This clonotype was detected many times. This chain joins TRBV19 and TRBJ1-1; D is ambiguous. The CDR3 is made up of 13 amino acids. Germline values: CDR1 LNHDA, CDR2 SQIVND (reference sequence). V lost 6 bases, J lost 0 bases, and 8 bases lay in between. The CDR3 protein is CASSAGMNTEAFF. Here the CDR3 DNA reads TGTGCCAGTAGCGCAGGAATGAACACTGAAGCTTTCTTT.

This clonotype was seen a few times. This chain links TRBV20-1 with TRBJ2-7; D remains ambiguous. Germline V gene data show CDR1 as DFQATT and CDR2 as SNEGSKA (reference sequence). The CDR3 covers 13 residues. V lost 6 bases and J 3 bases, leaving 15 bases between the germline ends. CDR3 in amino acids: CSAVGGFNYEQYF. The CDR3 nucleotides read TGCAGTGCAGTGGGTGGGTTCAACTACGAGCAGTACTTC.

There are a few counts of this clonotype. The CDR3 nucleotides are TGTGCCAGCAGCCCCTCTAGCTGGTCCTACAATGAGCAGTTCTTC. Translating gives CASSPSSWSYNEQFF. The chain employs TRBV12-3 or TRBV12-4 and TRBJ2-1, with TRBD2 as a possible D gene (5 bases). V lost 6 bases and J 1 base, leaving 13 bases between the germline ends. The CDR3 spans 15 residues.

This clonotype occurred many times. This chain joins TRBV5-5 and TRBJ2-5; the D call may be TRBD1 or TRBD2 (5 bases each). This CDR3 is 15 amino acids long. Trimming removed 0 bases from V and 5 bases from J, with 14 bases in between. Germline loops: CDR1 SGHKS, CDR2 YYEKEE (reference sequence). The chain's CDR3 is CASSLGAGSVETQYF. For the CDR3, the DNA is TGTGCCAGCAGCTTGGGAGCAGGGAGTGTGGAGACCCAGTACTTC.

This clonotype was observed many times. A read error may account for a junction end that differs from germline. The chain couples TRBV7-4 to TRBJ2-7, with 7 nucleotides matching TRBD2. The CDR3 consists of 16 residues. Germline V gene data show CDR1 as SGHVT and CDR2 as SQSDAQ. CDR3 bases: TGTGCCAGCAACTTACTCGGGGAGGGTCAGACCTACGAGCAGTACTTC. Translated: CASNLLGEGQTYEQYF.

The chain combines TRBV28 with TRBJ2-7; 9 nucleotides line up with TRBD1. The CDR3 contains 14 residues. J lost 4 bases, V lost 5 bases, and 6 bases had no gene match. Germline V gene sequence: CDR1 MDHEN, CDR2 SYDVKM. The CDR3 DNA reads TGTGCCAGCAGTATAGGGACAGGGACTTACGAGCAGTACTTC. It translates to CASSIGTGTYEQYF.